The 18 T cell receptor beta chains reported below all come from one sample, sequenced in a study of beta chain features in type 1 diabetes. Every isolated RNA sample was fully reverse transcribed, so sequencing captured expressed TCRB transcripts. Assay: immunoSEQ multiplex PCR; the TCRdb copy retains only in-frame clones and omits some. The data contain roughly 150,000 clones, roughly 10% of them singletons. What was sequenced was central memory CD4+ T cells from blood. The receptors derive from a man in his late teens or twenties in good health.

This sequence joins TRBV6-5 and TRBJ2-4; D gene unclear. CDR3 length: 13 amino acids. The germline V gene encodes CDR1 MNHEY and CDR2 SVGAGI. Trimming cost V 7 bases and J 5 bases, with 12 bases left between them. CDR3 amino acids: CASIPAGENIQYF. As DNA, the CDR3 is TGTGCCAGCATTCCAGCAGGTGAAAACATTCAGTACTTC.

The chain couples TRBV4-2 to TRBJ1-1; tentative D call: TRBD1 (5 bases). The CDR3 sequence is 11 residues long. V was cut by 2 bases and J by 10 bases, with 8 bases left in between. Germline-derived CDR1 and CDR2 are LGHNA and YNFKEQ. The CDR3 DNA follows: TGTGCCAGCAGCCAACAGGGACCAGCTTTCTTT. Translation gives CASSQQGPAFF.

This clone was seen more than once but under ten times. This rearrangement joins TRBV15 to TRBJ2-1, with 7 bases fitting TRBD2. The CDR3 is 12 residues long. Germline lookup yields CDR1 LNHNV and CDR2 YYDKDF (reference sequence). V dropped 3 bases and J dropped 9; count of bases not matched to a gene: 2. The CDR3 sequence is CATSSASGEQFF. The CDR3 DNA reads TGTGCCACCAGCAGCGCTAGCGGTGAGCAGTTCTTC. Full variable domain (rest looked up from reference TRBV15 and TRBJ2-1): DAMVIQNPRYQVTQFGKPVTLSCSQTLNHNVMYWYQQKSSQAPKLLFHYYDKDFNNEADTPDNFQSRRPNTSFCFLDIRSPGLGDTAMYLCATSSASGEQFFGPGTRLTVL.

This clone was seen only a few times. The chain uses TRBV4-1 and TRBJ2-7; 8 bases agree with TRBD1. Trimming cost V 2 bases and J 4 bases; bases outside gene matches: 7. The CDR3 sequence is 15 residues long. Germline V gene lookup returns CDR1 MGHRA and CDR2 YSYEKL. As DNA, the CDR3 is TGCGCCAGCAGCCAATCGGGGGACAGGAGATACGAGCAGTACTTC. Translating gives CASSQSGDRRYEQYF.

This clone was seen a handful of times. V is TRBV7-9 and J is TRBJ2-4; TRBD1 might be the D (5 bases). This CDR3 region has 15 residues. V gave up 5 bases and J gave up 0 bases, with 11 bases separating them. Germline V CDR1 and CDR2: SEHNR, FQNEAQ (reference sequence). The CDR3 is CASSLTELAKNIQYF. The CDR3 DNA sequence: TGTGCCAGCAGCCTGACAGAGCTAGCCAAAAACATTCAGTACTTC.

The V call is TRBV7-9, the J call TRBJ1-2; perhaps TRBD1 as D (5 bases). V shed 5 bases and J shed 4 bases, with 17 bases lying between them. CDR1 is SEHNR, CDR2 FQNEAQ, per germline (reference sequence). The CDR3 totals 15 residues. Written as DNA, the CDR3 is TGTGCCAGCAGCCTAGAGGGACGGCTCAGCTATGGCTACACCTTC. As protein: CASSLEGRLSYGYTF. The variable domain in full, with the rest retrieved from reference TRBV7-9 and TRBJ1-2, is DTGVSQNPRHKITKRGQNVTFRCDPISEHNRLYWYRQTLGQGPEFLTYFQNEAQLEKSRLLSDRFSAERPKGSFSTLEIQRTEQGDSAMYLCASSLEGRLSYGYTFGSGTRLTVV.

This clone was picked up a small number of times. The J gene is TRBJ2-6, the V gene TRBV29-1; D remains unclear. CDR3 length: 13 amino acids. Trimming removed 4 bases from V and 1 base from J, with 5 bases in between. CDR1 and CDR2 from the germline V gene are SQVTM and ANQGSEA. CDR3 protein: CSVGLSGANVLTF. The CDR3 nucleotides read TGCAGCGTTGGCCTGTCTGGGGCCAACGTCCTGACTTTC.

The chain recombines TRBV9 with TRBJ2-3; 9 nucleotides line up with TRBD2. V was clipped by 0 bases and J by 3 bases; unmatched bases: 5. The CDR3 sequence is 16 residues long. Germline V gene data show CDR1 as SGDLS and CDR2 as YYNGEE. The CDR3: CASSVGRLAVTDTQYF. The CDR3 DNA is TGTGCCAGCAGCGTAGGGAGACTAGCGGTTACAGATACGCAGTATTTT. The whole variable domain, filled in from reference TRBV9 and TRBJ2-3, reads DSGVTQTPKHLITATGQRVTLRCSPRSGDLSVYWYQQSLDQGLQFLIQYYNGEERAKGNILERFSAQQFPDLHSELNLSSLELGDSALYFCASSVGRLAVTDTQYFGPGTRLTVL.

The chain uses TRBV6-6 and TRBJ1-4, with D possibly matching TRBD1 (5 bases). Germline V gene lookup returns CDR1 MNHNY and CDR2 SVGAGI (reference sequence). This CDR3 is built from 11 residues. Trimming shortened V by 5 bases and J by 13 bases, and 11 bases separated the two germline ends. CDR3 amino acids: CASSLLGVLFF. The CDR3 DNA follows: TGTGCCAGCAGTCTACTGGGGGTACTGTTTTTT.

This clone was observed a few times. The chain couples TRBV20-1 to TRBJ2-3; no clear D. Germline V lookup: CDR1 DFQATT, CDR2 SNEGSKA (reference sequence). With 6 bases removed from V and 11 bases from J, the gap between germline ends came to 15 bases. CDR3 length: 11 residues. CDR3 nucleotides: TGCAGTGCCCAGGTGGGCTACCAGCAGTATTTT. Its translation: CSAQVGYQQYF.

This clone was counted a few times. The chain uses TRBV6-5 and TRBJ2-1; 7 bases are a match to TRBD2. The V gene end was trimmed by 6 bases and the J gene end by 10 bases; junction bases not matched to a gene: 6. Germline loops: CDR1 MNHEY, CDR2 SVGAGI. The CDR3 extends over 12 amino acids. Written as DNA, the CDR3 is TGTGCCAGCAGGGCCGGGACTAAAGAGCAGTTCTTC. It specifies CASRAGTKEQFF.

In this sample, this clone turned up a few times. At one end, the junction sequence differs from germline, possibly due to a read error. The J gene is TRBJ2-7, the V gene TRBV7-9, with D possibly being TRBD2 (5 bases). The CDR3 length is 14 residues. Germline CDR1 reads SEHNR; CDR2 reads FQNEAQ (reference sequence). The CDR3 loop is CASSLAWASGEQYF. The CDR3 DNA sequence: TGTGCCAGCAGCCTAGCATGGGCTTCGGGGGAGCAGTACTTC.

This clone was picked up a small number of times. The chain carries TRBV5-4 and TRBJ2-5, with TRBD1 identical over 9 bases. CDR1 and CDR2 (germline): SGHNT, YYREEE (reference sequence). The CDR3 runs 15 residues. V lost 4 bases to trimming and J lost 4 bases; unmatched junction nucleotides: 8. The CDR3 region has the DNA TGTGCCAGCAGCCCCACTACAGGGGGCGGAGAGACCCAGTACTTC. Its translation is CASSPTTGGGETQYF.

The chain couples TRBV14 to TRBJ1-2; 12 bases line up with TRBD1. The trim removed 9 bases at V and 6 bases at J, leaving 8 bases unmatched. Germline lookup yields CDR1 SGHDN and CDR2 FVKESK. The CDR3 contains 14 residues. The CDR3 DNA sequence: TGTGCCAGTTCCCGGGACAGGGGGCAGAATGGCTACACCTTC. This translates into CASSRDRGQNGYTF.

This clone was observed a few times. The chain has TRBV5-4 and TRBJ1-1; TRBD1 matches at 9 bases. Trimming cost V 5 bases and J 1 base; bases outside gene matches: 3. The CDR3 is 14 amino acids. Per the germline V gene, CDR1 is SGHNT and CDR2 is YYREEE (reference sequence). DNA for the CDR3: TGTGCCAGCAGTGGACAGGGGCCGAACACTGAAGCTTTCTTT. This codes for CASSGQGPNTEAFF. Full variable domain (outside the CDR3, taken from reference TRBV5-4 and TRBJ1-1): ETGVTQSPTHLIKTRGQQVTLRCSSQSGHNTVSWYQQALGQGPQFIFQYYREEENGRGNFPPRFSGLQFPNYSSELNVNALELDDSALYLCASSGQGPNTEAFFGQGTRLTVV.

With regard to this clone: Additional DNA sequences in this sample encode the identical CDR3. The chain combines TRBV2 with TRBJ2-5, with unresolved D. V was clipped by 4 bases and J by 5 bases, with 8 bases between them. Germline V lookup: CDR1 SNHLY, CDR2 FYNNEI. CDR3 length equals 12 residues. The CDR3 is CASSALRETQYF. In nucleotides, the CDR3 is TGTGCCAGCAGTGCTTTAAGGGAGACCCAGTACTTC.

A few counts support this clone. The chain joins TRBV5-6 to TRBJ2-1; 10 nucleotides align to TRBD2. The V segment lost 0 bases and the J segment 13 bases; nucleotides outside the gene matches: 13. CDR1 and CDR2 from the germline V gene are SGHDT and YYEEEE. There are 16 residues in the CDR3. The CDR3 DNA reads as TGTGCCAGCAGCTTGGTTGGGACTAGCGCTCACCTGAGCCAGTTCTTC. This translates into CASSLVGTSAHLSQFF.

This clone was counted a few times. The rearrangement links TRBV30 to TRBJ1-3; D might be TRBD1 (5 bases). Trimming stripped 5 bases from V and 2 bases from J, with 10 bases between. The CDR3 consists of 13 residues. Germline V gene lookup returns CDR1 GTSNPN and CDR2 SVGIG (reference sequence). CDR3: CAWGRVPGNTIYF. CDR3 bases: TGTGCCTGGGGCAGGGTCCCTGGAAACACCATATATTTT.